The rows below give T cell receptor beta chains drawn from one sample of a study of metastatic and nonmetastatic thyroid tumors. TCRdb re-clonotyped the PCR reads via MiXCR. The data show tens of thousands of clones, roughly 24% seen once. Sequencing input: blood. These receptors were obtained from a female donor with papillary thyroid cancer or a benign thyroid nodule (not recorded which). Some clones in this sample may be carry-over from other donors' samples. CDR3s include the opening cysteine and the closing phenylalanine or tryptophan. Each record gives: V gene, J gene, clone size, D gene, CDR3 protein, CDR3 DNA. A D gene is named only where the DNA matches it firmly. Part of the rows lack a size; the others show once, few, many or a class for expanded clones.

v_gene: TRBV5-8; j_gene: TRBJ1-1; abundance: many; d_gene: TRBD1; CDR3aa: CASSLGDRGFFTEAFF; CDR3nt: TGTGCCAGCAGCTTGGGGGACAGGGGTTTTTTCACTGAAGCTTTCTTT
v_gene: TRBV6-5; j_gene: TRBJ1-2; abundance: medium-sized; d_gene: TRBD1; CDR3aa: CASSYWGGGAQGYTF; CDR3nt: TGTGCCAGCAGTTACTGGGGAGGGGGCGCGCAGGGCTACACCTTC
v_gene: TRBV11-2; j_gene: TRBJ1-5; abundance: many; d_gene: TRBD1; CDR3aa: CASSQSGTANQPQHF; CDR3nt: TGTGCCAGCAGCCAAAGCGGGACAGCTAATCAGCCCCAGCATTTT
v_gene: TRBV28; j_gene: TRBJ1-3; abundance: many; d_gene: NA; CDR3aa: CASSPPRTDVSGNTIYF; CDR3nt: TGTGCCAGCAGCCCACCTAGGACAGACGTCTCTGGAAACACCATATATTTT
v_gene: TRBV11-2; j_gene: TRBJ2-5; abundance: NA; d_gene: NA; CDR3aa: CASSLGGAERRRLETQYF; CDR3nt: TGTGCCAGCAGCTTAGGAGGGGCGGAGCGGAGAAGGTTGGAGACCCAGTACTTC
v_gene: TRBV4-1; j_gene: TRBJ1-3; abundance: many; d_gene: NA; CDR3aa: CASSQDRGNTIYF; CDR3nt: TGCGCCAGCAGCCAAGATCGGGGGAACACCATATATTTT
v_gene: TRBV6-1; j_gene: TRBJ2-3; abundance: few; d_gene: TRBD2; CDR3aa: CATMGSTSGRGDTQYF; CDR3nt: TGTGCCACCATGGGAAGTACTAGCGGGAGGGGAGATACGCAGTATTTT
v_gene: TRBV19; j_gene: TRBJ2-2; abundance: medium-sized; d_gene: NA; CDR3aa: CASSIGFHGGELFF; CDR3nt: TGTGCCAGTAGTATTGGCTTTCACGGCGGGGAGCTGTTTTTT
v_gene: TRBV6-1; j_gene: TRBJ2-5; abundance: medium-sized; d_gene: TRBD1; CDR3aa: CASSRGDRGRETQYF; CDR3nt: TGTGCCAGCAGTCGTGGGGACAGGGGTCGAGAGACCCAGTACTTC
v_gene: TRBV14; j_gene: TRBJ2-5; abundance: many; d_gene: NA; CDR3aa: CASSQDVARQETQYF; CDR3nt: TGTGCCAGCAGCCAAGATGTAGCGCGCCAAGAGACCCAGTACTTC
v_gene: TRBV10-2; j_gene: TRBJ2-1; abundance: many; d_gene: TRBD2; CDR3aa: CASSESPSLAGKNNEQFF; CDR3nt: TGCGCCAGCAGTGAGTCTCCCTCACTAGCGGGAAAAAACAATGAGCAGTTCTTC
v_gene: TRBV20-1; j_gene: TRBJ2-1; abundance: many; d_gene: NA; CDR3aa: CSASSGPPSFF; CDR3nt: TGCAGTGCTAGCAGCGGGCCTCCCAGCTTCTTC
v_gene: TRBV11-2; j_gene: TRBJ1-4; abundance: many; d_gene: TRBD1; CDR3aa: CASSLAGGNEKLFF; CDR3nt: TGTGCCAGCAGCTTAGCAGGGGGCAATGAAAAACTGTTTTTT
v_gene: TRBV7-6; j_gene: TRBJ2-7; abundance: medium-sized; d_gene: NA; CDR3aa: CASSPEAPGGLTYEQYF; CDR3nt: TGTGCCAGCAGCCCAGAGGCACCCGGGGGTCTTACCTACGAGCAGTACTTC
v_gene: TRBV2; j_gene: TRBJ2-7; abundance: few; d_gene: NA; CDR3aa: CASSPGESGVGEQYF; CDR3nt: TGTGCCAGCAGCCCCGGTGAGTCGGGCGTGGGCGAGCAGTACTTC
v_gene: TRBV3-1; j_gene: TRBJ2-3; abundance: NA; d_gene: TRBD2; CDR3aa: CASSHGTSRDTQYF; CDR3nt: TGTGCCAGCAGCCACGGGACTAGCAGAGATACGCAGTATTTT
v_gene: TRBV6-5; j_gene: TRBJ1-1; abundance: once; d_gene: TRBD1; CDR3aa: CASSSEYRGATEAFF; CDR3nt: TGTGCCAGCAGCTCCGAGTACAGGGGCGCGACTGAAGCTTTCTTT
v_gene: TRBV16; j_gene: TRBJ1-2; abundance: many; d_gene: NA; CDR3aa: CASTPGGGRGYTF; CDR3nt: TGTGCCAGCACCCCGGGAGGGGGTCGTGGCTACACCTTC
v_gene: TRBV7-3; j_gene: TRBJ2-3; abundance: many; d_gene: TRBD2; CDR3aa: CASSLAGGVTDTQYF; CDR3nt: TGTGCCAGCAGCTTAGCGGGAGGCGTCACAGATACGCAGTATTTT
v_gene: TRBV7-3; j_gene: TRBJ2-3; abundance: NA; d_gene: NA; CDR3aa: CASSLRKGDTQYF; CDR3nt: TGTGCCAGCAGCTTAAGGAAAGGAGATACGCAGTATTTT
v_gene: TRBV20-1; j_gene: TRBJ2-5; abundance: many; d_gene: TRBD2; CDR3aa: CSAAGGTSGGGETQYF; CDR3nt: TGCAGTGCTGCCGGTGGGACTAGCGGGGGGGGAGAGACCCAGTACTTC
v_gene: TRBV12-3/TRBV12-4; j_gene: TRBJ2-5; abundance: few; d_gene: TRBD2; CDR3aa: CASRISVGLGGNQDTQYF; CDR3nt: TGTGCCAGCCGAATTTCGGTGGGTCTGGGGGGGAATCAAGATACCCAGTACTTC
v_gene: TRBV4-3; j_gene: TRBJ2-6; abundance: NA; d_gene: NA; CDR3aa: CASSQRGIFSGANVLTF; CDR3nt: TGCGCCAGCAGCCAAAGGGGAATATTTTCTGGGGCCAACGTCCTGACTTTC
v_gene: TRBV12-3/TRBV12-4; j_gene: TRBJ1-1; abundance: few; d_gene: NA; CDR3aa: CASSEDTPEAFF; CDR3nt: TGTGCCAGCAGCGAAGACACACCCGAAGCTTTCTTT
v_gene: TRBV6-1; j_gene: TRBJ2-2; abundance: NA; d_gene: TRBD2; CDR3aa: CASSRSPGGSGTGELFF; CDR3nt: TGTGCCAGCAGTAGGAGCCCTGGCGGGAGTGGCACCGGGGAGCTGTTTTTT
v_gene: TRBV6-5; j_gene: TRBJ2-7; abundance: medium-sized; d_gene: TRBD2; CDR3aa: CASSSGTSGSESSYEQYF; CDR3nt: TGTGCCAGCAGTTCCGGGACTAGCGGGAGTGAAAGCTCCTACGAGCAGTACTTC
v_gene: TRBV12-3/TRBV12-4; j_gene: TRBJ2-5; abundance: few; d_gene: NA; CDR3aa: CASSFLVGGGGETQHF; CDR3nt: TGTGCCAGCAGTTTTTTAGTTGGAGGCGGCGGGGAGACCCAGCACTTC